This T cell receptor (beta chain) originates from a study of radiotherapy plus CTLA-4 blockade in lung cancer. This CDR3 is built from 16 residues. V was clipped by 0 bases and J by 0 bases, with 10 bases between them. CDR1 is SGHRS, CDR2 YFSETQ, per germline. The method was immunoSEQ multiplex PCR; TCRdb's version includes in-frame clones alone and lacks a portion of them. Here the sample spans 70,000 to 90,000 clones, about 84% being singletons. Notes on this clone: Its antigen is currently unknown.

Study results and limitations: Interferon-beta, together with early blood T cell clone dynamics, reportedly best predicted response.

The rearrangement joins TRBV5-1 to TRBJ2-1; D is undetermined. The source material was peripheral blood, sampled from a patient treated with radiotherapy plus ipilimumab. This sequence originates from a human donor with non-small cell lung cancer who had stable disease on radiotherapy plus ipilimumab. CDR3 nucleotide sequence: TGCGCCAGCAGCTTGGTGGTCGGATCCTCCTACAATGAGCAGTTCTTC. It yields the protein CASSLVVGSSYNEQFF. The full variable domain, with the rest looked up from reference TRBV5-1 and TRBJ2-1, is KAGVTQTPRYLIKTRGQQVTLSCSPISGHRSVSWYQQTPGQGLQFLFEYFSETQRNKGNFPGRFSGRQFSNSRSEMNVSTLELGDSALYLCASSLVVGSSYNEQFFGPGTRLTVL.